The 19 T cell receptor beta chains given below trace back to one sample, sequenced in a study of blood T cell repertoires in COVID-19. Produced via immunoSEQ multiplex PCR; TCRdb's table is partial and in-frame only. The sample shows roughly 200,000 clones, around four fifths of them seen only once. The sample comprised peripheral blood. These receptors were collected from a woman aged 40-49 years with COVID-19, enrolled during active disease.

V is TRBV7-9 and J is TRBJ2-3; 11 nucleotides match TRBD2. From germline, CDR1 is SEHNR and CDR2 FQNEAQ (reference sequence). The CDR3 spans 18 residues. The junction had 14 bases not matched to a gene; V was cut back by 5 bases and J by 4 bases. The DNA of the CDR3 is TGTGCCAGCAGCCCGAACGCGAGACTAGCGGGGATCGCAGATACGCAGTATTTT. Translated, it gives CASSPNARLAGIADTQYF.

V usage is TRBV6-6 and J usage is TRBJ2-5; possibly TRBD1 for D (6 bases). V dropped 6 bases and J dropped 2 bases, with 19 bases sitting between them. Germline V gene lookup returns CDR1 MNHNY and CDR2 SVGAGI (reference sequence). This CDR3 spans 16 amino acids. The CDR3 nucleotides are TGTGCCAGCAGCCCTAGACAGGTCGTCGTACAAGAGACCCAGTACTTC. Amino acids: CASSPRQVVVQETQYF.

The CDR3: CASSMRGVQPQHF. The CDR3 coding sequence is TGTGCCAGTTCTATGCGGGGGGTACAGCCCCAGCATTTT. J is TRBJ1-5 and V is TRBV27; TRBD1 might be the D (5 bases). Deletions cut 9 bases from V and 7 bases from J, with 16 bases between. The CDR3 covers 13 residues. The germline CDR1 and CDR2 sequences are MNHEY and SMNVEV (reference sequence).

This chain uses TRBV4-2 with TRBJ1-5; TRBD1 agrees at 10 bases. The CDR3 sequence is 14 residues long. With V trimmed by 4 bases and J by 6 bases, 3 bases remained unmatched. CDR1 is LGHNA, CDR2 YNFKEQ, per germline. This CDR3 reads CASSRDRGGQPQHF. The CDR3 DNA follows: TGTGCCAGCAGCCGGGACAGGGGCGGTCAGCCCCAGCATTTT.

This clone was recorded a few times. This chain uses TRBV2 with TRBJ2-7, with TRBD1 as a possible D gene (5 bases). V gave up 8 bases and J gave up 6 bases, with 14 bases separating them. Germline values: CDR1 SNHLY, CDR2 FYNNEI. This CDR3 contains 12 residues. The CDR3 DNA sequence: TGTGCCAGCCGACGGCAGGGTTTCGAGCAGTACTTC. Amino acid sequence: CASRRQGFEQYF.

Comment on this clone: Other DNA sequences in this sample translate to the same CDR3. The chain combines TRBV7-2 with TRBJ1-5; 7 bases fit TRBD1. The CDR3 extends over 14 amino acids. The V segment lost 4 bases and the J segment 7 bases; nucleotides outside the gene matches: 7. Germline loops: CDR1 SGHTA, CDR2 FQGNSA. Here the CDR3 reads CASSSRQGGQPQHF. DNA for the CDR3: TGTGCCAGCAGCTCGAGACAGGGAGGACAGCCCCAGCATTTT.

The genes are TRBV4-1 and TRBJ1-1, with 7 bases lining up with TRBD1. This CDR3 contains 15 residues. J gave up 1 base and V 1 base, and 3 bases lay outside the gene matches. CDR1 is MGHRA and CDR2 is YSYEKL in the germline V gene. The CDR3 spells CASSQATGPNTEAFF. CDR3 DNA: TGCGCCAGCAGCCAAGCGACAGGGCCGAACACTGAAGCTTTCTTT.

This sequence joins TRBV10-3 and TRBJ2-1, with D hard to call. Trimming took off 5 bases at V and 5 bases at J, with 13 bases between the two ends. The CDR3 runs 14 residues. CDR1 and CDR2 (germline): ENHRY, SYGVKD. CDR3 DNA: TGTGCCATCAGTCAAACTGGGCAAAACAATGAGCAGTTCTTC. Amino acids: CAISQTGQNNEQFF.

The chain employs TRBV6-5 and TRBJ1-3; 7 bases fit TRBD1. Germline loops: CDR1 MNHEY, CDR2 SVGAGI. The CDR3 sequence is 16 residues long. V lost 0 bases, J lost 0 bases, and 2 bases stayed unmatched. As DNA, the CDR3 is TGTGCCAGCAGTTACTCACAGGGGCGCTCTGGAAACACCATATATTTT. Encoded protein: CASSYSQGRSGNTIYF.

The chain uses TRBV29-1 and TRBJ2-4; 8 nucleotides match TRBD1. CDR1 SQVTM and CDR2 ANQGSEA come from the germline V gene. V dropped 7 bases and J dropped 5; count of bases not matched to a gene: 4. The length of the CDR3 is 12 residues. The CDR3 here is CSGLQGENIQYF. The CDR3 DNA reads TGCAGCGGCCTACAGGGGGAAAACATTCAGTACTTC. Complete variable domain (other parts from reference TRBV29-1 and TRBJ2-4): SAVISQKPSRDICQRGTSLTIQCQVDSQVTMMFWYRQQPGQSLTLIATANQGSEATYESGFVIDKFPISRPNLTFSTLTVSNMSPEDSSIYLCSGLQGENIQYFGAGTRLSVL.

The V call is TRBV10-1, the J call TRBJ2-1, with 9 bases identical to TRBD2. The CDR3 runs to 14 residues. Germline V CDR1 and CDR2: WNHNN, SYGVQD (reference sequence). The V gene end was trimmed by 4 bases and the J gene end by 10 bases; junction bases not matched to a gene: 8. Here the CDR3 reads CASSATSGLGEQFF. The CDR3 DNA reads TGCGCCAGCAGTGCAACTAGCGGGTTAGGGGAGCAGTTCTTC.

The chain couples TRBV11-2 to TRBJ2-2; D ambiguous. The CDR3 length is 16 residues. The ends were cut back, 1 base at V and 4 bases at J, with 13 bases in the middle. CDR1 is SGHAT and CDR2 is FQNNGV in the germline V gene. The CDR3 DNA follows: TGTGCCAGCAGCTTAGTAAGTCAGGCCACCACCGGGGAGCTGTTTTTT. Amino acid sequence: CASSLVSQATTGELFF.

The chain has TRBV5-1 and TRBJ2-1, with D possibly TRBD1 on 6 matching bases. This CDR3 region has 17 residues. The germline V and J ends were trimmed by 6 bases and 3 bases, with 22 bases remaining between them. Germline V lookup: CDR1 SGHRS, CDR2 YFSETQ. CDR3 coding DNA: TGCGCCAGCAATACAGGGAACCCGGGACGACACTACAATGAGCAGTTCTTC. It yields the protein CASNTGNPGRHYNEQFF.

The V call is TRBV6-5, the J call TRBJ1-2, with TRBD1 identical over 10 bases. The CDR3 length is 14 residues. Germline CDR1 is MNHEY and CDR2 is SVGAGI. Trimming at V came to 7 bases and at J to 7 bases, leaving 9 bases not matched to a gene. Written as DNA, the CDR3 is TGTGCCAGCATCCGGGACAGGGGTGCCTTTGGCTACACCTTC. This codes for CASIRDRGAFGYTF.

In its sample, this clone was seen a few times. The CDR3 spells CASSLSGFGGETQYF. The CDR3, as DNA: TGTGCCAGCAGCTTATCGGGATTTGGAGGGGAGACCCAGTACTTC. J is TRBJ2-5 and V is TRBV11-2; D is possibly TRBD2 (6 bases). The CDR3 extends over 15 amino acids. V gave up 2 bases and J gave up 5 bases, with 15 bases separating them. Germline CDR1 is SGHAT and CDR2 is FQNNGV.

This chain links TRBV6-4 with TRBJ2-2, with TRBD2 matching over 10 bases. The germline V gene has CDR1 MRHNA and CDR2 SNTAGT. The CDR3 is 15 residues long. Trimming at V came to 10 bases and at J to 2 bases, leaving 7 bases not matched to a gene. As DNA, the CDR3 is TGTGCCACCCGAGGACTAGCGGAAAACACCGGGGAGCTGTTTTTT. Its protein product is CATRGLAENTGELFF.

The chain couples TRBV9 to TRBJ1-4; 7 nucleotides align to TRBD1. Germline CDR1 is SGDLS and CDR2 is YYNGEE. The V gene end was trimmed by 0 bases and the J gene end by 8 bases; junction bases not matched to a gene: 4. This CDR3 has 14 residues. CDR3 residues: CASSVGQGYEKLFF. The CDR3 DNA reads TGTGCCAGCAGCGTAGGACAGGGATACGAAAAACTGTTTTTT.

V and J are TRBV5-6 and TRBJ1-2; 7 nucleotides line up with TRBD1. CDR1 is SGHDT and CDR2 is YYEEEE in the germline V gene. CDR3 length equals 14 residues. With 3 bases clipped from V and 10 bases from J, the junction kept 12 bases outside the gene matches. This chain's CDR3 is CASSSYRGPGLYTF. CDR3 in DNA: TGTGCCAGCAGCTCCTACAGGGGTCCCGGCCTCTACACCTTC. Looking up the rest from reference TRBV5-6 and TRBJ1-2 gives the full variable domain: DAGVTQSPTHLIKTRGQQVTLRCSPKSGHDTVSWYQQALGQGPQFIFQYYEEEERQRGNFPDRFSGHQFPNYSSELNVNALLLGDSALYLCASSSYRGPGLYTFGSGTRLTVV.

The chain employs TRBV11-1 and TRBJ2-1; no reliable D call. CDR3 length: 13 amino acids. V was shortened by 1 base and J by 5 bases, with 6 bases between the two germline ends. Germline V gives CDR1 SGHAT, CDR2 FQDESV (reference sequence). The CDR3 DNA sequence: TGTGCCAGCAGCTTAGGCCCAGACAATGAGCAGTTCTTC. It yields the protein CASSLGPDNEQFF.